This section outlines one TCR beta chain sequence together with its context. Its matching antigen is unknown. This table comes from immunoSEQ multiplex PCR, and its TCRdb copy is limited to in-frame clones, with some not included. The sample yields 200,000 to 250,000 clones, 80% to 85% seen once. The V gene's germline CDR1 is KGHSH and CDR2 LQKENI. The CDR3 consists of 13 residues. V was clipped by 5 bases and J by 0 bases, with 7 bases between them. This sample stems from a study of cytomegalovirus exposure and HLA in healthy donors. Overall study results and limits: Among the CMV-associated chains, three were confirmed in vitro as specific for CMV antigens. Reported performance of the classifier showed diagnosis of cytomegalovirus status with high specificity and sensitivity. Most TCR sequences showed up rarely, but some public TCRs showed up in many donors.

The gene calls are TRBV18 and TRBJ1-1, with D unresolved. The sequenced sample was PBMCs. The TCR comes from a woman in her thirties in good health and CMV-seropositive. Here the CDR3 reads CASSMLVNTEAFF. In nucleotides, the CDR3 is TGTGCCAGCTCAATGCTGGTGAACACTGAAGCTTTCTTT.